Each of the 8 T cell receptor beta chains below was sequenced from the same sample in a study of beta chain features in type 1 diabetes (dated by TCRdb to about 2018). Points the paper makes about the study in general: Type 1 diabetes patients showed a moderate but significant shortening of TCRB CDR3 length in all four CD4+ subsets.

Libraries were built with the immunoSEQ multiplex PCR assay. The entire isolated RNA was reverse transcribed using the High Capacity cDNA Reverse Transcription Kit, and thus expressed TCRB transcripts were sequenced. This immuneACCESS table, as held by TCRdb, lists in-frame sequences with V and J called but not all clones. Of the missing ones, under half trace to an unresolved V gene in checked studies; the others have no known cause. The sample data list roughly 340,000 clones, and roughly 14% of these were observed just once. The ten largest clones add up to nearly 0.015% of the sample. Their antigen targets remain unknown. The specimen sequenced was naive CD4+ T cells from blood. Explained via the paper, the cell subset or site label denotes: true naive CD4+ T cells. The receptors stem from a woman aged 18-29 years with type 1 diabetes.

This chain connects TRBV4-3 to TRBJ2-2; weak D call: TRBD2 (6 bases). Between the trimmed V and J ends, which lost 4 bases and 1 base, there was a span of 19 bases. This CDR3 has 18 amino acids. Germline CDR1 LGHNA, CDR2 YSLEER. The CDR3 DNA sequence: TGCGCCAGCAGCCTAGGGCCCACTGGGGGGAGGAACACCGGGGAGCTGTTTTTT. Protein: CASSLGPTGGRNTGELFF.

This chain joins TRBV9 and TRBJ2-1; D may be TRBD2 (6 bases). CDR1 is SGDLS and CDR2 is YYNGEE in the germline V gene. V was pared by 3 bases and J by 1 base, with 14 bases between. This CDR3 comprises 16 residues. CDR3 bases: TGTGCCAGCAGCGGTGGCGGGATGAGGTCCTACAATGAGCAGTTCTTC. Translating it yields CASSGGGMRSYNEQFF.

This clone was picked up a small number of times. The chain uses TRBV11-1 and TRBJ1-1; D call uncertain. The germline V gene has CDR1 SGHAT and CDR2 FQDESV (reference sequence). This CDR3 contains 14 residues. V was clipped by 2 bases and J by 1 base, with 8 bases between them. CDR3 sequence: CASSLSPGNTEAFF. CDR3 nucleotides: TGTGCCAGCAGCTTAAGCCCTGGGAACACTGAAGCTTTCTTT.

The sample holds a few counts of this clone. The chain has TRBV28 and TRBJ1-1, with 8 bases matching TRBD1. V dropped 4 bases and J dropped 1; count of bases not matched to a gene: 5. The V gene's germline CDR1 is MDHEN and CDR2 SYDVKM. The CDR3 totals 15 residues. CDR3 amino acids: CASSSGGVGNTEAFF. In DNA, the CDR3 is TGTGCCAGCAGTTCAGGGGGCGTGGGGAACACTGAAGCTTTCTTT.

There are a few counts of this clone. The V call is TRBV7-9, the J call TRBJ2-7; 7 bases fit TRBD2. The CDR3 contains 14 residues. Germline V gives CDR1 SEHNR, CDR2 FQNEAQ (reference sequence). The V gene end was trimmed by 1 base and the J gene end by 6 bases; junction bases not matched to a gene: 6. The CDR3: CASSLGTRIGEQYV. CDR3 in DNA: TGTGCCAGCAGCTTAGGGACTAGGATTGGCGAGCAGTACGTC.

This clone turned up a few times. The gene calls are TRBV25-1 and TRBJ2-3; 7 nucleotides align to TRBD1. The trim removed 3 bases at V and 5 bases at J, leaving 2 bases unmatched. The length of the CDR3 is 13 residues. Germline lookup yields CDR1 MGHDK and CDR2 SYGVNS. The CDR3 loop reads CASSEAGGDTQYF. The CDR3 nucleotides are TGTGCCAGCAGTGAGGCAGGGGGAGATACGCAGTATTTT.

This clone was recorded a few times. In nucleotides, the CDR3 is TGTGCCAGTAGTCCGCGGGGGACAGGGAAAAAAGAGACCCAGTACTTC. It codes for CASSPRGTGKKETQYF. The V and J genes are TRBV19 and TRBJ2-5; 9 positions agree with TRBD1. With 5 bases clipped from V and 3 bases from J, the junction kept 10 bases outside the gene matches. Per the germline V gene, CDR1 is LNHDA and CDR2 is SQIVND (reference sequence). The CDR3 consists of 16 residues.

This chain connects TRBV28 to TRBJ2-2; 9 bases fit TRBD2. Germline V lookup: CDR1 MDHEN, CDR2 SYDVKM. V lost 7 bases and J lost 3; bases outside the gene matches: 3. The CDR3 has 14 amino acids. The CDR3 DNA sequence: TGTGCCAGCAAGCGGGGGGCTGACACCGGGGAGCTGTTTTTT. The encoded protein is CASKRGADTGELFF.